Shown below are 19 T cell receptor beta chains from a single sample sequenced in a study of radiotherapy plus CTLA-4 blockade in lung cancer. Using immunoSEQ multiplex PCR, the repertoire was profiled, and TCRdb retains in-frame clones only, with some absent. The data contain about 98,000 clones, approximately 78% of them singletons. This sample comprised peripheral blood, obtained from a patient treated with radiotherapy plus ipilimumab. The receptors originated from a human donor with non-small cell lung cancer who had a partial response to radiotherapy plus ipilimumab.

The chain recombines TRBV7-3 with TRBJ2-3; 9 bases align to TRBD2. The CDR3 is made up of 16 amino acids. V was clipped by 0 bases and J by 1 base; unmatched bases: 2. Germline V gives CDR1 SGHTA, CDR2 FQGTGA. The CDR3 sequence is CASSLTASGGTDTQYF. The DNA for the CDR3 is TGTGCCAGCAGCTTAACGGCTAGCGGGGGCACAGATACGCAGTATTTT.

This clone qualifies as medium-sized. J is TRBJ2-7 and V is TRBV4-1, with 10 bases fitting TRBD1. The CDR3 covers 16 residues. The trim removed 0 bases at V and 2 bases at J, leaving 4 bases unmatched. Germline V lookup: CDR1 MGHRA, CDR2 YSYEKL. CDR3 bases: TGCGCCAGCAGCCAAGAACCCGGGACAGGGGCCTACGAGCAGTACTTC. It is translated as CASSQEPGTGAYEQYF.

The chain has TRBV7-9 and TRBJ2-5; 7 bases fit TRBD1. With 6 bases clipped from V and 5 bases from J, the junction kept 9 bases outside the gene matches. The CDR3 sequence is 14 residues long. The germline gives CDR1 SEHNR, CDR2 FQNEAQ (reference sequence). The CDR3 sequence is CASSSTGVGETQYF. The CDR3 DNA is TGTGCCAGCAGTTCAACAGGGGTAGGGGAGACCCAGTACTTC.

The chain recombines TRBV18 with TRBJ2-3, with D tentatively TRBD2 (5 bases). The CDR3 extends over 16 amino acids. The V end lost 1 base, the J end lost 7 bases, and 18 bases lay between the germline ends. CDR1 is KGHSH, CDR2 LQKENI, per germline. Here the CDR3 reads CASSPLRSGGRNTQYF. The CDR3 region has the DNA TGTGCCAGCTCACCACTCAGGAGCGGTGGGAGAAATACGCAGTATTTT.

This rearrangement joins TRBV7-2 to TRBJ1-1; D might be TRBD1 (6 bases). The CDR3 has 16 amino acids. Trimming took off 1 base at V and 7 bases at J, with 19 bases between the two ends. Germline assignment: CDR1 SGHTA and CDR2 FQGNSA. This chain's CDR3 is CASSLVEAQGSYEAFF. The CDR3 region has the DNA TGTGCCAGCAGCTTAGTTGAGGCTCAGGGGTCTTATGAAGCTTTCTTT. The complete variable domain, with remaining parts taken from reference TRBV7-2 and TRBJ1-1, reads GAGVSQSPSNKVTEKGKDVELRCDPISGHTALYWYRQSLGQGLEFLIYFQGNSAPDKSGLPSDRFSAERTGGSVSTLTIQRTQQEDSAVYLCASSLVEAQGSYEAFFGQGTRLTVV.

The chain links TRBV6-1 to TRBJ1-2, with unresolved D. This CDR3 comprises 14 residues. CDR1 MNHNS and CDR2 SASEGT come from the germline V gene. Trimming cost V 2 bases and J 4 bases, with 11 bases left between them. The DNA of the CDR3 is TGTGCCAGCAGTGAATGGGGAGGAGGCTATGGCTACACCTTC. Protein product: CASSEWGGGYGYTF.

This clone was seen a single time. The rearrangement uses TRBV5-1 and TRBJ2-2; D is unresolved. In germline, CDR1 is SGHRS, CDR2 YFSETQ. The CDR3 is 15 residues long. V was cut by 0 bases and J by 8 bases, with 14 bases left in between. The CDR3 protein is CASSLVTSRMGELFF. The CDR3 DNA reads as TGCGCCAGCAGCTTGGTTACCAGCAGGATGGGGGAGCTGTTTTTT. Combining the CDR3 with reference TRBV5-1 and TRBJ2-2 gives the whole variable domain KAGVTQTPRYLIKTRGQQVTLSCSPISGHRSVSWYQQTPGQGLQFLFEYFSETQRNKGNFPGRFSGRQFSNSRSEMNVSTLELGDSALYLCASSLVTSRMGELFFGEGSRLTVL.

The chain uses TRBV6-1 and TRBJ1-3, with no clear D. The V and J ends lost 7 bases and 0 bases respectively, with 4 bases between them. Per the germline V gene, CDR1 is MNHNS and CDR2 is SASEGT. The CDR3 contains 12 residues. CDR3: CASTFSGNTIYF. The CDR3 region has the DNA TGTGCCAGCACCTTCTCTGGAAACACCATATATTTT.

The rearrangement uses TRBV30 and TRBJ1-2, with no clear D. V shed 0 bases and J shed 0 bases, with 8 bases lying between them. The CDR3 covers 14 residues. Germline loops: CDR1 GTSNPN, CDR2 SVGIG (reference sequence). This chain's CDR3 is CAWSVGGANYGYTF. The CDR3 nucleotides are TGTGCCTGGAGTGTCGGCGGAGCTAACTATGGCTACACCTTC.

The V gene is TRBV5-1, the J gene TRBJ2-7; D is perhaps TRBD1 (6 bases). Germline V CDR1 and CDR2: SGHRS, YFSETQ. V was trimmed by 0 bases and J by 6 bases, leaving 13 bases between them. CDR3 length: 14 amino acids. The DNA for the CDR3 is TGCGCCAGCAGCTTGGAGGGCCAGGGGCGCGAGCAGTACTTC. This sequence encodes CASSLEGQGREQYF.

V is TRBV20-1 and J is TRBJ2-3; D gene uncertain. Between the trimmed V and J ends, which lost 4 bases and 4 bases, there was a span of 6 bases. The CDR3 is 11 residues long. Germline-derived CDR1 and CDR2 are DFQATT and SNEGSKA (reference sequence). The DNA for the CDR3 is TGCAGTGCTACCGTATCAGATACGCAGTATTTT. It yields the protein CSATVSDTQYF.

The chain carries TRBV7-9 and TRBJ2-5; TRBD2 matches 7 bases. The germline CDR1 and CDR2 sequences are SEHNR and FQNEAQ (reference sequence). CDR3 length equals 16 residues. V was pared by 5 bases and J by 1 base, with 10 bases of the junction left unmatched. The DNA for the CDR3 is TGTGCCAGCAGCCCCAGACTAGCATTGATCCAAGAGACCCAGTACTTC. Protein product: CASSPRLALIQETQYF.

This clone was counted between two and nine times. This sequence joins TRBV13 and TRBJ2-5; TRBD1 matches at 11 bases. CDR3 size: 16 residues. Trimming removed 1 base from V and 4 bases from J; junction bases left unmatched: 5. Germline loops: CDR1 PRHDT, CDR2 FYEKMQ (reference sequence). In DNA, the CDR3 is TGTGCCAGCAGCTTAGTAGGGACAGGGGGGATAGAGACCCAGTACTTC. Translated, it gives CASSLVGTGGIETQYF.

V usage is TRBV5-4 and J usage is TRBJ2-7; perhaps TRBD2 as D (6 bases). The ends were cut back, 0 bases at V and 7 bases at J, with 17 bases in the middle. Germline V lookup: CDR1 SGHNT, CDR2 YYREEE (reference sequence). CDR3 length equals 15 residues. Here the CDR3 DNA reads TGTGCCAGCAGCTTGGGTGGGGCTGGGACTGGGGAGCAGTACTTC. It translates to CASSLGGAGTGEQYF.

The chain carries TRBV5-5 and TRBJ1-4; D is undetermined. This CDR3 is 12 amino acids long. V dropped 1 base and J dropped 8 bases, with 6 bases sitting between them. From germline, CDR1 is SGHKS and CDR2 YYEKEE (reference sequence). In DNA form, the CDR3 reads TGTGCCAGCAGCTTGATTCCGGAAAAACTGTTTTTT. It encodes CASSLIPEKLFF.

The rearrangement links TRBV6-5 to TRBJ1-5; D is unresolved. This CDR3 has 13 residues. V gave up 5 bases and J gave up 0 bases, with 5 bases separating them. Germline loops: CDR1 MNHEY, CDR2 SVGAGI. CDR3 coding DNA: TGTGCCAGCAGTATCGGTAGCAATCAGCCCCAGCATTTT. Translation gives CASSIGSNQPQHF.

The chain joins TRBV29-1 to TRBJ2-7; TRBD2 aligns across 11 bases. Germline trimming cut 1 base from V and 7 bases from J; bases unmatched to any gene: 3. This CDR3 is built from 13 residues. CDR1 SQVTM and CDR2 ANQGSEA come from the germline V gene. CDR3 DNA: TGCAGCGTTGAAGGACTAGCGGGAAATGAGCAGTACTTC. This translates into CSVEGLAGNEQYF.

Only a few counts were recorded for this clone. The V gene is TRBV5-1, the J gene TRBJ2-3; 8 nucleotides match TRBD2. This CDR3 contains 15 residues. V lost 7 bases and J lost 3; bases outside the gene matches: 10. The germline CDR1 and CDR2 sequences are SGHRS and YFSETQ. The CDR3, as DNA: TGCGCCAGCGCCTTCGCGGGGGGTTCGACAGATACGCAGTATTTT. This translates into CASAFAGGSTDTQYF.

This clone was detected only once. This chain connects TRBV7-3 to TRBJ2-1; TRBD1 matches at 8 bases. This CDR3 has 16 residues. CDR1 SGHTA and CDR2 FQGTGA come from the germline V gene. Unmatched junction bases numbered 11, after V lost 3 bases and J lost 7 bases. The CDR3 reads CASSFEPGTGPNEQFF. CDR3 DNA sequence: TGTGCCAGCAGCTTCGAACCCGGGACAGGCCCAAATGAGCAGTTCTTC.